These 32 T cell receptor beta chains share one sample of origin, sequenced in a study of identical twins. Each CDR3 protein gets one entry after TCRdb re-called the 5' RACE reads with MiXCR. The table records roughly 770,000 distinct CDR3 sequences, about 20% of them present only once. Separately, the same data were catalogued under a study of T cells expressing NK-cell markers.

Sequencing was carried out using PBMCs. These receptors originate from a woman aged 18-29 years in good health.

CDR3 loop: CASSLATARNNEQFF. The CDR3 bases are TGCGCCAGCAGCTTGGCGACGGCACGGAACAATGAGCAGTTCTTC. The rearrangement uses TRBV5-1 and TRBJ2-1; D not resolved. CDR3 length: 15 amino acids. CDR1 is SGHRS and CDR2 is YFSETQ in the germline V gene. Trimming stripped 0 bases from V and 5 bases from J, with 12 bases between.

This chain uses TRBV6-2 or TRBV6-3 with TRBJ2-7; no firm D call. V dropped 2 bases and J dropped 9 bases, with 14 bases sitting between them. The CDR3 totals 13 residues. From germline, CDR1 is MNHEY and CDR2 SVGEGT. CDR3: CASSYPGATGQYF. The CDR3 nucleotides read TGTGCCAGCAGTTACCCCGGTGCGACCGGGCAGTACTTC.

This clonotype was detected a few times. The rearrangement uses TRBV5-6 and TRBJ1-2; no firm D call. This CDR3 has 14 amino acids. Deletions cut 0 bases from V and 2 bases from J, with 8 bases between. The germline CDR1 and CDR2 sequences are SGHDT and YYEEEE. CDR3 bases: TGTGCCAGCAGCTTGGACGCGGGCAACTATGGCTACACCTTC. Translation: CASSLDAGNYGYTF.

This chain links TRBV6-5 with TRBJ2-1; no clear D. V shed 4 bases and J shed 8 bases, with 18 bases lying between them. The CDR3 totals 15 residues. Germline V gene lookup returns CDR1 MNHEY and CDR2 SVGAGI. CDR3 region: CASSSRGRPLDEQFF. CDR3 in DNA: TGTGCCAGCAGTTCTCGTGGGCGCCCGCTCGATGAGCAGTTCTTC.

The chain is built from TRBV10-3 and TRBJ2-2, with 10 bases identical to TRBD2. The trim removed 7 bases at V and 6 bases at J, leaving 2 bases unmatched. This CDR3 has 13 residues. Germline V CDR1 and CDR2: ENHRY, SYGVKD. CDR3 loop: CAITGTSAGELFF. The CDR3 DNA sequence: TGTGCCATCACCGGGACTAGCGCCGGGGAGCTGTTTTTT.

This clonotype has more than one count but fewer than ten. The DNA of the CDR3 is TGTGCCAGCAGCTTTAGGGTCCTAGCGGGAGGAAGTGAGACCCAGTACTTC. Amino acids: CASSFRVLAGGSETQYF. The gene calls are TRBV7-2 and TRBJ2-5; 11 bases line up with TRBD2. Germline CDR1 and CDR2: SGHTA and FQGNSA. V was pared by 3 bases and J by 5 bases, with 11 bases of the junction left unmatched. CDR3 length: 17 residues.

This clonotype has just a few counts. CDR3 sequence reads: CASSLEPRATEAFF. The CDR3 coding sequence is TGTGCCAGCAGCTTAGAACCGAGGGCCACTGAAGCTTTCTTT. The chain links TRBV7-8 to TRBJ1-1; D unresolved. The V end lost 1 base, the J end lost 4 bases, and 10 bases lay between the germline ends. Germline loops: CDR1 SGHVS, CDR2 FQNEAQ. The CDR3 length is 14 residues.

This chain connects TRBV10-3 to TRBJ2-5, with D possibly TRBD2 on 6 matching bases. Looked up from germline, CDR1 is ENHRY and CDR2 is SYGVKD. The germline V and J ends were trimmed by 4 bases and 4 bases, with 10 bases remaining between them. CDR3 length: 13 residues. This CDR3 is CAISVGGTETQYF. The CDR3 nucleotides read TGTGCCATCAGTGTCGGAGGGACAGAGACCCAGTACTTC.

This clonotype was seen a few times. The chain couples TRBV9 to TRBJ2-3, with TRBD2 as a possible D gene (6 bases). Looked up from germline, CDR1 is SGDLS and CDR2 is YYNGEE. With 0 bases removed from V and 2 bases from J, the gap between germline ends came to 16 bases. This CDR3 has 17 amino acids. The CDR3 loop is CASSVEDAGTTTDTQYF. The CDR3 nucleotides read TGTGCCAGCAGCGTAGAGGATGCGGGAACCACCACAGATACGCAGTATTTT. Drawing the rest from reference TRBV9 and TRBJ2-3, the complete variable domain is DSGVTQTPKHLITATGQRVTLRCSPRSGDLSVYWYQQSLDQGLQFLIQYYNGEERAKGNILERFSAQQFPDLHSELNLSSLELGDSALYFCASSVEDAGTTTDTQYFGPGTRLTVL.

Concerning this clonotype itself: An end of the junction does not agree with germline; a read error may underlie this. This chain joins TRBV29-1 and TRBJ2-2; 7 nucleotides match TRBD2. The CDR3 has 15 residues. Germline loops: CDR1 SQVTM, CDR2 ANQGSEA. CDR3 nucleotides: TGCACCGTTACCGATGCGGGAGTAGGGACCGGGGAGCTGTTTTTT. This codes for CTVTDAGVGTGELFF.

V usage is TRBV5-5 and J usage is TRBJ2-5; possible D gene TRBD2, 5 bases. This CDR3 region has 15 residues. Per germline, CDR1 SGHKS and CDR2 YYEKEE (reference sequence). Trimming took 0 bases from V and 5 from J, leaving 14 bases between them. CDR3 in DNA: TGTGCCAGCAGCTTGGATCCGGGGAGTGGCGAGACCCAGTACTTC. This codes for CASSLDPGSGETQYF.

Many counts were recorded for this clonotype. The V and J genes are TRBV5-1 and TRBJ2-1, with TRBD1 identical over 8 bases. The germline V gene has CDR1 SGHRS and CDR2 YFSETQ. The CDR3 runs 14 residues. V lost 4 bases to trimming and J lost 7 bases; unmatched junction nucleotides: 7. CDR3 bases: TGCGCCAGCAGCCCCGGGACAGGTGGAAATGAGCAGTTCTTC. Amino acids: CASSPGTGGNEQFF.

The table lists this clonotype with a few counts. The chain combines TRBV5-5 with TRBJ1-5, with D possibly matching TRBD1 (6 bases). Germline V gene sequence: CDR1 SGHKS, CDR2 YYEKEE (reference sequence). V lost 1 base and J lost 0, with 8 bases in between. This CDR3 spans 15 amino acids. This CDR3 reads CASSLWTDSNQPQHF. CDR3 sequence (DNA): TGTGCCAGCAGCTTGTGGACAGATAGCAATCAGCCCCAGCATTTT.

This clonotype was seen more than once but under ten times. The chain carries TRBV7-2 and TRBJ2-2, with D possibly being TRBD2 (6 bases). Deletions cut 3 bases from V and 6 bases from J, with 11 bases between. CDR3 length equals 14 residues. In germline, CDR1 is SGHTA, CDR2 FQGNSA. The CDR3 bases are TGTGCCAGCAGCTTCAACCGGAGGGCCGGGGAGCTGTTTTTT. It is translated as CASSFNRRAGELFF.

The V and J genes are TRBV7-2 and TRBJ2-1; 13 bases match TRBD2. This CDR3 contains 15 residues. Unmatched junction bases numbered 6, after V lost 3 bases and J lost 10 bases. From germline, CDR1 is SGHTA and CDR2 FQGNSA. DNA for the CDR3: TGTGCCAGCAGCTTCCGGACTAGCGGGAGAGACGAGCAGTTCTTC. Translated: CASSFRTSGRDEQFF.

The V gene is TRBV6-5, the J gene TRBJ1-1; D not resolved. The length of the CDR3 is 14 residues. Per the germline V gene, CDR1 is MNHEY and CDR2 is SVGAGI. V shed 0 bases and J shed 1 base, with 6 bases lying between them. Here the CDR3 reads CASSYSNKNTEAFF. CDR3 nucleotides: TGTGCCAGCAGTTACTCGAACAAGAACACTGAAGCTTTCTTT.

J is TRBJ2-3 and V is TRBV3-1; 13 nucleotides line up with TRBD2. CDR3 size: 17 residues. Trimming removed 3 bases from V and 3 bases from J; junction bases left unmatched: 6. Germline V gene sequence: CDR1 LGHDT, CDR2 YNNKEL (reference sequence). The CDR3 loop is CASSQALAGGPTDTQYF. CDR3 nucleotide sequence: TGTGCCAGCAGCCAGGCACTAGCGGGGGGGCCAACAGATACGCAGTATTTT.

This sequence joins TRBV3-1 and TRBJ2-1; 7 bases are a match to TRBD1. Germline CDR1 and CDR2: LGHDT and YNNKEL (reference sequence). V was clipped by 7 bases and J by 9 bases; unmatched bases: 15. This CDR3 region has 15 residues. The CDR3 nucleotides read TGTGCCAGCACCGTTTCCACTGACAGGGTTGCTGAGCAGTTCTTC. Translating gives CASTVSTDRVAEQFF.

The chain links TRBV7-2 to TRBJ1-1, with D uncertain. Germline V gene data show CDR1 as SGHTA and CDR2 as FQGNSA. V lost 2 bases and J lost 7, with 11 bases in between. The CDR3 is made up of 13 amino acids. The CDR3: CASSLMGFGEAFF. CDR3 DNA: TGTGCCAGCAGCTTAATGGGATTCGGTGAAGCTTTCTTT.

The V call is TRBV7-9, the J call TRBJ2-1; D ambiguous. V lost 1 base to trimming and J lost 10 bases, with 14 bases between them. Germline V gene data show CDR1 as SEHNR and CDR2 as FQNEAQ (reference sequence). CDR3 length: 14 residues. The CDR3 protein is CASSLETPNWEQFF. The CDR3 DNA reads as TGTGCCAGCAGCTTAGAGACGCCTAACTGGGAGCAGTTCTTC.

This clonotype was seen a few times. V is TRBV4-3 and J is TRBJ2-2; D is possibly TRBD1 (5 bases). V was shortened by 0 bases and J by 1 base, with 12 bases between the two germline ends. Germline V lookup: CDR1 LGHNA, CDR2 YSLEER. The CDR3 consists of 17 residues. This CDR3 reads CASSQDLSQGNTGELFF. The CDR3 coding sequence is TGCGCCAGCAGCCAAGATCTTTCCCAGGGGAACACCGGGGAGCTGTTTTTT.

This clonotype has a handful of counts. The chain employs TRBV20-1 and TRBJ2-3; 7 bases line up with TRBD1. After removal of 6 bases from V and 5 bases from J, the junction contained 5 bases not matched to a gene. Germline CDR1 and CDR2: DFQATT and SNEGSKA (reference sequence). This CDR3 spans 12 amino acids. In nucleotides, the CDR3 is TGCAGTGCCAAGTCAGGGGGAGATACGCAGTATTTT. Protein sequence: CSAKSGGDTQYF.

This clonotype was recorded at least ten times. The rearrangement uses TRBV6-6 and TRBJ1-5; TRBD1 might be the D (5 bases). Germline CDR1 is MNHNY and CDR2 is SVGAGI (reference sequence). V gave up 4 bases and J gave up 4 bases, with 8 bases separating them. CDR3 length equals 13 residues. In nucleotides, the CDR3 is TGTGCCAGCAGTTGGGGACTTAATCAGCCCCAGCATTTT. Its protein product is CASSWGLNQPQHF.

V is TRBV5-1 and J is TRBJ2-1; 13 positions agree with TRBD2. The V segment lost 1 base and the J segment 10 bases; nucleotides outside the gene matches: 5. Germline-derived CDR1 and CDR2 are SGHRS and YFSETQ. This CDR3 comprises 15 residues. CDR3 region: CASSLTSGGAREQFF. For the CDR3, the DNA is TGCGCCAGCAGCTTGACTAGCGGGGGGGCGCGGGAGCAGTTCTTC.

This clonotype was picked up a small number of times. The chain has TRBV10-2 and TRBJ2-1; 16 bases match TRBD2. Germline-derived CDR1 and CDR2 are WSHSY and SAAADI. The CDR3 is 19 residues long. After removal of 6 bases from V and 2 bases from J, the junction contained 10 bases not matched to a gene. CDR3 bases: TGCGCCAGCAGACGAGCCGGGACTAGCGGGAGGGGCACCTACAATGAGCAGTTCTTC. Protein product: CASRRAGTSGRGTYNEQFF.

This clonotype has more than one count but fewer than ten. V and J are TRBV5-1 and TRBJ1-2; maybe TRBD1 (6 bases). This CDR3 has 15 residues. With 0 bases removed from V and 7 bases from J, the gap between germline ends came to 16 bases. Per germline, CDR1 SGHRS and CDR2 YFSETQ. CDR3 bases: TGCGCCAGCAGCTTGGAGCGGTTTAGGGGGACTGGCTACACCTTC. It specifies CASSLERFRGTGYTF.

This clonotype was seen a handful of times. This chain connects TRBV20-1 to TRBJ2-1, with 8 bases that match TRBD1. Unmatched junction bases numbered 5, after V lost 6 bases and J lost 7 bases. The CDR3 extends over 12 amino acids. Germline CDR1 and CDR2: DFQATT and SNEGSKA (reference sequence). CDR3 amino acids: CSAGQGGNEQFF. DNA of the CDR3: TGCAGTGCCGGACAGGGTGGGAATGAGCAGTTCTTC.

J is TRBJ1-4 and V is TRBV12-3 or TRBV12-4; D call uncertain. The CDR3 covers 11 residues. V was shortened by 4 bases and J by 13 bases, with 10 bases between the two germline ends. CDR3 bases: TGTGCCAGCAGTTCTCGGGAGGGACTGTTTTTT. It yields the protein CASSSREGLFF.

In this sample, this clonotype turned up a few times. The chain links TRBV5-6 to TRBJ2-1, with 11 bases matching TRBD2. Germline CDR1 SGHDT, CDR2 YYEEEE. The CDR3 runs to 16 residues. The J segment lost 2 bases and the V segment lost 1 base, leaving 2 bases of the junction unmatched. DNA for the CDR3: TGTGCCAGCAGCTTGCTGGGACTAGCGGCCTACAATGAGCAGTTCTTC. Its translation is CASSLLGLAAYNEQFF.

This clonotype came up a few times. CDR3 sequence reads: CAIGLAVTDTQYF. CDR3 nucleotides: TGTGCCATCGGACTAGCGGTCACAGATACGCAGTATTTT. This sequence joins TRBV6-2 or TRBV6-3 and TRBJ2-3; 10 bases align to TRBD2. The CDR3 is 13 amino acids. The V gene's germline CDR1 is MNHEY and CDR2 SVGEGT. V trimming: 10 bases; J trimming: 2 bases; junction bases outside the gene matches: 3.

This rearrangement joins TRBV29-1 to TRBJ2-5, with TRBD1 matching 7 bases. From germline, CDR1 is SQVTM and CDR2 ANQGSEA. CDR3 length equals 16 residues. The ends lost 4 bases at V and 5 bases at J; junction bases unmatched: 16. Written as DNA, the CDR3 is TGCAGCGTTGGCTTCACCGGAGCCTACAGGGGTGAGACCCAGTACTTC. Amino acid sequence: CSVGFTGAYRGETQYF.

This clonotype was seen a few times. The V and J genes are TRBV20-1 and TRBJ2-3; no definite D call. The CDR3 extends over 14 amino acids. CDR1 and CDR2 from the germline V gene are DFQATT and SNEGSKA (reference sequence). Between the trimmed V and J ends, which lost 3 bases and 0 bases, there was a span of 10 bases. CDR3 nucleotides: TGCAGTGCTAGGCTCGCACCTAGCACAGATACGCAGTATTTT. Encoded protein: CSARLAPSTDTQYF.